This T cell receptor beta chain was captured by sequencing in a study of beta chain features in type 1 diabetes. Overall study context: Cell yields, gender and age were comparable in patients and healthy donors.

Study-level results: Moderate yet significant TCRB CDR3 shortening was seen in Type 1 diabetes patients in all four CD4+ subsets. Type 1 diabetes patients showed fewer insertions and more deletions at VDJ junctions.

Reverse transcribing all isolated RNA meant expressed TCRB transcripts were sequenced. Regulatory, naive and central memory T cell samples averaged around 3.9 million reads. TCRdb keeps only in-frame clones here, not all; method: immunoSEQ multiplex PCR. The sample has approximately 160,000 clones; roughly 60% are singletons. Stem cell-like memory, regulatory, central memory and naive CD4+ cells were sorted via CD45RO/CCR7/CD25/CD127/CD95/CD27. The germline V and J ends were trimmed by 6 bases and 3 bases, with 4 bases remaining between them. Germline V CDR1 and CDR2: MDHEN, SYDVKM. The CDR3 is 11 amino acids. Notes on this clone: Its antigen is unknown.

The chain couples TRBV28 to TRBJ2-3; D unclear. The sequencing sample was made of naive CD4+ T cells from blood. This TCR came from a man aged 30-40 years with type 1 diabetes. The CDR3 loop reads CASSVTDTQYF. CDR3 in DNA: TGTGCCAGCAGCGTGACAGATACGCAGTATTTT.